Sequencing of this TCR beta chain was carried out in a study of CD8 T cells in ankylosing spondylitis. Study findings and constraints: Disease-linked clones reportedly concentrated significantly in matched ankylosing spondylitis synovial fluid. Reactive arthritis synovial fluid and blood were previously reported to contain some motif variants. Relatively rare in peripheral blood, disease-linked clones were also CD8+.

Generation of TCR beta libraries employed quantitative 5'-RACE incorporating molecular barcodes. From the 5' RACE reads, TCRdb called clonotypes with MiXCR, one entry per CDR3 protein. The sample contains around 150,000 distinct CDR3 sequences, 18% of which appear only once. This clonotype was picked up many times. The antigen is unknown. From germline, CDR1 is SGHRS and CDR2 YFSETQ. V was clipped by 1 base and J by 3 bases; unmatched bases: 3. The length of the CDR3 is 16 residues. The V gene is TRBV5-1, the J gene TRBJ2-2; 10 nucleotides agree with TRBD2. The sample consisted of blood, either unsorted or a sorted T cell fraction (not recorded which). The receptor was isolated from a male donor with ankylosing spondylitis or in good health (not recorded which). CDR3 amino acids: CASSLWLAGDTGELFF. CDR3 coding DNA: TGCGCCAGCAGCTTGTGGCTAGCGGGAGACACCGGGGAGCTGTTTTTT. Full variable domain (missing parts from reference TRBV5-1 and TRBJ2-2): KAGVTQTPRYLIKTRGQQVTLSCSPISGHRSVSWYQQTPGQGLQFLFEYFSETQRNKGNFPGRFSGRQFSNSRSEMNVSTLELGDSALYLCASSLWLAGDTGELFFGEGSRLTVL.